These 27 T cell receptor beta chains were sequenced from one sample in a study of T cells in Graves' hyperthyroidism and ophthalmopathy. TCR beta CDR3 regions were amplified from RNA transcripts. TCR CDR3 underwent first-round RT-PCR with the HTBI primer set. MiXCR was run by TCRdb on the multiplex PCR reads, yielding one entry per CDR3 protein. The sample has under 450,000 distinct CDR3 sequences, about a sixth seen once. Sequenced input: blood. The source is a woman between 18 and 30 years old with Graves' hyperthyroidism.

This clonotype was seen more than once but under ten times. The V gene is TRBV6-2 or TRBV6-3, the J gene TRBJ1-2; no reliable D call. The V and J ends lost 7 bases and 0 bases respectively, with 12 bases between them. Germline CDR1 is MNHEY and CDR2 is SVGEGT. This CDR3 is built from 14 residues. The CDR3, as DNA: TGTGCCAGCACCGCCTCCTGGACTAACTATGGCTACACCTTC. Its translation: CASTASWTNYGYTF.

This clonotype was recorded at least ten times. V usage is TRBV11-3 and J usage is TRBJ2-7; D unresolved. The CDR3 has 15 residues. Germline CDR1 SGHNT, CDR2 YENEEA. Trimming shortened V by 5 bases and J by 2 bases, and 16 bases separated the two germline ends. The CDR3 DNA reads as TGTGCCAGCAGCGTACCGATTGACGCAACCTACGAGCAGTACTTC. This codes for CASSVPIDATYEQYF. The complete variable domain, with remaining parts taken from reference TRBV11-3 and TRBJ2-7, reads EAGVVQSPRYKIIEKKQPVAFWCNPISGHNTLYWYLQNLGQGPELLIRYENEEAVDDSQLPKDRFSAERLKGVDSTLKIQPAELGDSAVYLCASSVPIDATYEQYFGPGTRLTVT.

This clonotype has a count of ten or more. This chain joins TRBV12-3 or TRBV12-4 and TRBJ2-1; no clear D gene. There are 12 residues in the CDR3. V dropped 0 bases and J dropped 8 bases, with 5 bases sitting between them. The CDR3 sequence is CASSLAIHEQFF. As DNA, the CDR3 is TGTGCCAGCAGTTTAGCGATCCATGAGCAGTTCTTC.

The rearrangement links TRBV28 to TRBJ2-1; TRBD2 matches 8 bases. V was pared by 7 bases and J by 4 bases, with 9 bases of the junction left unmatched. The CDR3 is 15 amino acids. Germline lookup yields CDR1 MDHEN and CDR2 SYDVKM. The DNA for the CDR3 is TGTGCCAGCACCACTACTAGCGGCCTATACAATGAGCAGTTCTTC. Translated, it gives CASTTTSGLYNEQFF.

This clonotype showed up many times. The chain employs TRBV25-1 and TRBJ1-6, with 9 bases matching TRBD1. Per germline, CDR1 MGHDK and CDR2 SYGVNS. J was trimmed by 6 bases and V by 7 bases; bases with no gene match: 1. The CDR3 is made up of 13 amino acids. The CDR3 nucleotides read TGTGCCAGCATGGGACAGGGTAATTCACCCCTCCACTTT. Its protein is CASMGQGNSPLHF.

The sample holds many counts of this clonotype. The chain joins TRBV30 to TRBJ2-3; weak D call: TRBD1 (6 bases). Between the trimmed V and J ends, which lost 4 bases and 3 bases, there was a span of 11 bases. The CDR3 extends over 13 amino acids. CDR1 is GTSNPN, CDR2 SVGIG, per germline (reference sequence). This chain's CDR3 is CAWTLQGTDTQYF. In nucleotides, the CDR3 is TGTGCCTGGACCCTACAGGGAACAGATACGCAGTATTTT.

The chain joins TRBV5-4 to TRBJ2-7; D might be TRBD1 (6 bases). V was shortened by 1 base and J by 0 bases, with 11 bases between the two germline ends. CDR1 and CDR2 from the germline V gene are SGHNT and YYREEE (reference sequence). This CDR3 has 15 residues. CDR3 DNA: TGTGCCAGCAGCTTGCAACAGGGCACCTCCTACGAGCAGTACTTC. It translates to CASSLQQGTSYEQYF.

This clonotype has a count of ten or more. V gene TRBV27 combines with J gene TRBJ1-1; no clear D. Trimming left V 5 bases short and J 2 bases short, with 15 bases between. The CDR3 consists of 15 residues. The germline CDR1 and CDR2 sequences are MNHEY and SMNVEV (reference sequence). CDR3 sequence (DNA): TGTGCCAGCAGTATCTCCGGGAACTTCAACACTGAAGCTTTCTTT. Translation: CASSISGNFNTEAFF.

Of note for this clonotype: An end of the junction differs from the germline gene, which may be a read error. This chain uses TRBV11-2 with TRBJ2-1, with 12 bases lining up with TRBD2. The germline V gene has CDR1 SGHAT and CDR2 FQNNGV. The CDR3 has 15 residues. CDR3 loop: CASSERTSGKNEQSF. Written as DNA, the CDR3 is TGTGCCAGCAGCGAAAGGACTAGCGGGAAGAATGAGCAGTCCTTC.

In this sample, this clonotype turned up many times. The chain links TRBV6-2 or TRBV6-3 to TRBJ2-3; TRBD1 agrees at 7 bases. The CDR3 sequence is 18 residues long. Trimming took 5 bases from V and 1 from J; bases not matched to a gene: 15. The germline V gene has CDR1 MNHEY and CDR2 SVGEGT. As DNA, the CDR3 is TGTGCCAGCAGTAGAAGACAGGGCCAATCCCTGGGCACAGATACGCAGTATTTT. Encoded protein: CASSRRQGQSLGTDTQYF.

This clonotype occurred many times. CDR3 bases: TGCGCCAGCAGCTTGGGAGTTAGCACAGATACGCAGTATTTT. This translates into CASSLGVSTDTQYF. The chain employs TRBV5-1 and TRBJ2-3; no firm D call. The CDR3 covers 14 residues. V lost 0 bases to trimming and J lost 0 bases, with 5 bases between them. The germline V gene encodes CDR1 SGHRS and CDR2 YFSETQ.

This clonotype was detected ten times or more. The chain joins TRBV12-3 or TRBV12-4 to TRBJ1-4; D uncertain. The CDR3 spans 14 residues. The V end lost 5 bases, the J end lost 3 bases, and 10 bases lay between the germline ends. CDR3 sequence (DNA): TGTGCCAGCAGTCCGGGGATTCCTAATGAAAAACTGTTTTTT. This codes for CASSPGIPNEKLFF.

This clonotype was counted at least ten times. The chain joins TRBV9 to TRBJ2-3; a possible D gene is TRBD2 (7 bases). V gave up 0 bases and J gave up 3 bases, with 11 bases separating them. Germline CDR1 and CDR2: SGDLS and YYNGEE. The CDR3 has 15 amino acids. The CDR3 region has the DNA TGTGCCAGCAGCGTAGTAGGGGGGGCAACAGATACGCAGTATTTT. Translating gives CASSVVGGATDTQYF.

This clonotype has ten or more counts. Germline and junction disagree at one end, which may indicate a read error. In DNA form, the CDR3 reads TGTGCTAGCAGCTCGGGACTTGTAGGGATTTACAATGAGCAGTTCTTC. Translation: CASSSGLVGIYNEQFF. This chain uses TRBV7-7 with TRBJ2-1, with D maybe TRBD2 (6 bases). The CDR3 loop spans 16 amino acids. Germline-derived CDR1 and CDR2 are SSHAT and FNYEAQ (reference sequence).

The chain couples TRBV4-1 to TRBJ1-1; no firm D call. This CDR3 is built from 14 residues. Germline values: CDR1 MGHRA, CDR2 YSYEKL. Deletions cut 4 bases from V and 1 base from J, with 10 bases between. The CDR3 here is CASSLHWGNTEAFF. CDR3 sequence (DNA): TGCGCCAGCAGCCTTCATTGGGGGAACACTGAAGCTTTCTTT.

The table lists this clonotype with many counts. This chain joins TRBV27 and TRBJ1-1, with TRBD1 identical over 9 bases. Germline V CDR1 and CDR2: MNHEY, SMNVEV (reference sequence). The CDR3 extends over 14 amino acids. V was pared by 4 bases and J by 5 bases, with 5 bases of the junction left unmatched. In nucleotides, the CDR3 is TGTGCCAGCAGTTCCGGGACAGGGCGAACTGAAGCTTTCTTT. As protein: CASSSGTGRTEAFF.

This clonotype was found a few times. The rearrangement uses TRBV4-1 and TRBJ2-7; TRBD2 agrees at 9 bases. This CDR3 contains 15 residues. Trimming took 2 bases from V and 4 from J; bases not matched to a gene: 6. Germline V CDR1 and CDR2: MGHRA, YSYEKL. In nucleotides, the CDR3 is TGCGCCAGCAGCCAACCGGCGGGAGGGCCGTACGAGCAGTACTTC. Its protein is CASSQPAGGPYEQYF.

This clonotype has ten or more counts. This chain connects TRBV7-2 to TRBJ2-4; TRBD1 matches 10 bases. CDR1 and CDR2 from the germline V gene are SGHTA and FQGNSA. The junction had 7 bases not matched to a gene; V was cut back by 5 bases and J by 3 bases. This CDR3 is 16 amino acids long. CDR3 sequence (DNA): TGTGCCAGCAGCCCCGGGACAGGGGTGGTCAAAAACATTCAGTACTTC. Translation: CASSPGTGVVKNIQYF.

This clonotype was seen ten or more times. This chain links TRBV24-1 with TRBJ2-7; D is perhaps TRBD2 (7 bases). CDR1 is KGHDR, CDR2 SFDVKD, per germline. The CDR3 spans 15 residues. V was shortened by 6 bases and J by 0 bases, with 14 bases between the two germline ends. The CDR3 nucleotides read TGTGCCACCAGTCCCCTGGGGGGGCTCTCCTACGAGCAGTACTTC. Translation: CATSPLGGLSYEQYF.

Concerning this clonotype itself: With a much larger clone just one base away, this may be a read error. The chain recombines TRBV7-9 with TRBJ2-2; TRBD2 might be the D (6 bases). The CDR3 length is 16 residues. Germline V gives CDR1 SEHNR, CDR2 FQNEAQ (reference sequence). DNA for the CDR3: TGTACCAGCAGCTTTGACATGCGGGAAAACACCGGGGAGCTGTTTTTT. It specifies CTSSFDMRENTGELFF. Together with reference TRBV7-9 and TRBJ2-2, the CDR3 gives the full variable domain: DTGVSQNPRHKITKRGQNVTFRCDPISEHNRLYWYRQTLGQGPEFLTYFQNEAQLEKSRLLSDRFSAERPKGSFSTLEIQRTEQGDSAMYLCTSSFDMRENTGELFFGEGSRLTVL.

This clonotype occurred many times. The chain uses TRBV2 and TRBJ2-3, with D possibly matching TRBD2 (6 bases). Trimming removed 3 bases from V and 5 bases from J, with 15 bases in between. From germline, CDR1 is SNHLY and CDR2 FYNNEI. The CDR3 loop spans 15 amino acids. DNA for the CDR3: TGTGCCAGCAGTGACCCTAGTGGGGGAGGAGATACGCAGTATTTT. Protein: CASSDPSGGGDTQYF.

In its sample, this clonotype was seen many times. This sequence joins TRBV18 and TRBJ1-4; D unclear. Germline loops: CDR1 KGHSH, CDR2 LQKENI. The V and J ends lost 0 bases and 4 bases respectively, with 6 bases between them. There are 14 residues in the CDR3. The CDR3 nucleotides are TGTGCCAGCTCACCACCGGGCAGTAATGAAAAACTGTTTTTT. This translates into CASSPPGSNEKLFF.

This clonotype turned up a few times. This chain links TRBV5-1 with TRBJ2-1, with D perhaps matching TRBD1 (6 bases). The CDR3 sequence is 12 residues long. V was clipped by 5 bases and J by 8 bases, with 11 bases between them. CDR1 is SGHRS and CDR2 is YFSETQ in the germline V gene. The CDR3, as DNA: TGCGCCAGCAGTCCCAGGGGCCATGAGCAGTTCTTC. Residues: CASSPRGHEQFF.

The V and J genes are TRBV6-2 or TRBV6-3 and TRBJ1-1, with 9 nucleotides matching TRBD1. This CDR3 contains 15 residues. Germline lookup yields CDR1 MNHEY and CDR2 SVGEGT. The J segment lost 1 base and the V segment lost 5 bases, leaving 5 bases of the junction unmatched. The CDR3 sequence is CASSPGTGTNTEAFF. The CDR3 region has the DNA TGTGCCAGCAGTCCGGGGACAGGGACGAACACTGAAGCTTTCTTT.

J is TRBJ2-1 and V is TRBV30, with TRBD2 matching over 13 bases. V lost 3 bases to trimming and J lost 5 bases; unmatched junction nucleotides: 1. The CDR3 runs 14 residues. CDR1 and CDR2 (germline): GTSNPN, SVGIG (reference sequence). CDR3 region: CAWSGLAGDNEQFF. Here the CDR3 DNA reads TGTGCCTGGAGCGGACTAGCGGGAGACAATGAGCAGTTCTTC.

This clonotype showed up many times. This chain links TRBV20-1 with TRBJ2-3; 10 bases align to TRBD1. Germline trimming cut 6 bases from V and 5 bases from J; bases unmatched to any gene: 8. The length of the CDR3 is 14 residues. Germline CDR1 DFQATT, CDR2 SNEGSKA (reference sequence). CDR3 sequence: CSAVDRGRVDTQYF. For the CDR3, the DNA is TGCAGTGCCGTCGACAGGGGGCGCGTAGATACGCAGTATTTT.

This clonotype was counted ten times or more. J is TRBJ2-3 and V is TRBV5-5; D is unclear. CDR1 is SGHKS, CDR2 YYEKEE, per germline (reference sequence). The CDR3 contains 15 residues. Trimming took off 2 bases at V and 0 bases at J, with 10 bases between the two ends. CDR3 sequence (DNA): TGTGCCAGCAGCTTTGGTGGCCTTAGCACAGATACGCAGTATTTT. It specifies CASSFGGLSTDTQYF.